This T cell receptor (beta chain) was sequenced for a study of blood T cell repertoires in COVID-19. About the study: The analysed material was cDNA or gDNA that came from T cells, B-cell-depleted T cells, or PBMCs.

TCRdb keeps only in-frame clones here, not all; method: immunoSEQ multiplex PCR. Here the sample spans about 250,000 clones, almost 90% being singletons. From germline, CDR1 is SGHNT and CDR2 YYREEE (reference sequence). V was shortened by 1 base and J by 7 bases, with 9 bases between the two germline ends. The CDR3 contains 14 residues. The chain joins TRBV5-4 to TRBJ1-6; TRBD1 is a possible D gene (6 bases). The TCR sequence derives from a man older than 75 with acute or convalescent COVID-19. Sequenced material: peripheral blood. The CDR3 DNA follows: TGTGCCAGCAGCTTGCAACAGGGAAATTCACCCCTCCACTTT. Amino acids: CASSLQQGNSPLHF.